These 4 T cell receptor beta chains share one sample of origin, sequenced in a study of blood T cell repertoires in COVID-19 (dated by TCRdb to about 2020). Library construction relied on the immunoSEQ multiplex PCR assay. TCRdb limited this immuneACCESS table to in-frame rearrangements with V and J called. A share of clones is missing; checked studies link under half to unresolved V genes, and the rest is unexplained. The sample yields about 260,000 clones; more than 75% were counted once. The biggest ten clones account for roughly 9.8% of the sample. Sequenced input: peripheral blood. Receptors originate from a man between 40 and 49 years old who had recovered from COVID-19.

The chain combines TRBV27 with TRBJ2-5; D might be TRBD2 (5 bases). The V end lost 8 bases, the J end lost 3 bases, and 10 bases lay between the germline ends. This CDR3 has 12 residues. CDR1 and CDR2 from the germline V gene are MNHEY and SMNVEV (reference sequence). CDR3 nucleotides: TGTGCCAGCGGGGTGCGGGAAGAGACCCAGTACTTC. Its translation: CASGVREETQYF.

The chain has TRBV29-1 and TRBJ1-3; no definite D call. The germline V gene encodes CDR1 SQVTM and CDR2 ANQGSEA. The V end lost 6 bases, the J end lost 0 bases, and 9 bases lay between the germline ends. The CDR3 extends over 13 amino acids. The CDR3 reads CSVGLFSGNTIYF. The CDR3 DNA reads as TGCAGCGTCGGACTTTTCTCTGGAAACACCATATATTTT.

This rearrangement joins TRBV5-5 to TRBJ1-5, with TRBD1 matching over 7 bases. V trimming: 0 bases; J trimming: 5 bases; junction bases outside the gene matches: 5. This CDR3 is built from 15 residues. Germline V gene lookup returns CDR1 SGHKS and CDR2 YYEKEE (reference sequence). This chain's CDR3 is CASSLEGTVYQPQHF. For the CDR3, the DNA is TGTGCCAGCAGCTTGGAGGGGACAGTGTATCAGCCCCAGCATTTT.

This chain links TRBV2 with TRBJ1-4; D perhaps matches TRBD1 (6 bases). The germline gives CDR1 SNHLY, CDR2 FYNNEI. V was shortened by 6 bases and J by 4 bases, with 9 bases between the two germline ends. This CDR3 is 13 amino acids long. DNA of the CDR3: TGTGCCAGCAGACAGGGATATAATGAAAAACTGTTTTTT. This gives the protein CASRQGYNEKLFF.